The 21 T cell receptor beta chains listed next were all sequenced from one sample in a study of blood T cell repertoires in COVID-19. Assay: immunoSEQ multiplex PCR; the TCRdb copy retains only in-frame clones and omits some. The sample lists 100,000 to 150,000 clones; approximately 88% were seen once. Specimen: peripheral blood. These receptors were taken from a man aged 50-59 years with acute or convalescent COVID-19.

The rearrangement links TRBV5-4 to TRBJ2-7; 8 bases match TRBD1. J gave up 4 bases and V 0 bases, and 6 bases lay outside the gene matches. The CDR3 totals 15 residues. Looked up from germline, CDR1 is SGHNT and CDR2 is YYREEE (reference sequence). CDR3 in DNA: TGTGCCAGCAGCTTGGGAGGGACAGGCTTTTACGAGCAGTACTTC. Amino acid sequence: CASSLGGTGFYEQYF. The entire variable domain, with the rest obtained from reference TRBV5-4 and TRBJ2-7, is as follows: ETGVTQSPTHLIKTRGQQVTLRCSSQSGHNTVSWYQQALGQGPQFIFQYYREEENGRGNFPPRFSGLQFPNYSSELNVNALELDDSALYLCASSLGGTGFYEQYFGPGTRLTVT.

CDR3 residues: CASSLERTGPYEQYF. In DNA form, the CDR3 reads TGCGCCAGCAGCCTTGAAAGGACAGGGCCCTACGAGCAGTACTTC. This chain connects TRBV4-1 to TRBJ2-7; the match to TRBD1 covers 8 bases. The J segment lost 2 bases and the V segment lost 4 bases, leaving 7 bases of the junction unmatched. The CDR3 has 15 residues. The germline gives CDR1 MGHRA, CDR2 YSYEKL.

CDR3 bases: TGTGCCGCCAGACAGGGGGCTTACACCGGGGAGCTGTTTTTT. Translation gives CAARQGAYTGELFF. This sequence joins TRBV19 and TRBJ2-2; 10 bases are shared with TRBD1. J was trimmed by 3 bases and V by 11 bases; bases with no gene match: 6. The CDR3 runs to 14 residues. CDR1 and CDR2 (germline): LNHDA, SQIVND (reference sequence).

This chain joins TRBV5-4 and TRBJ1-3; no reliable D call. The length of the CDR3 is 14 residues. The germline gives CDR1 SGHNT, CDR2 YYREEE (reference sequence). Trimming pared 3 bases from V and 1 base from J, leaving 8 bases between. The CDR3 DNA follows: TGTGCCAGCAGCTCCCGGACTTCTGGAAACACCATATATTTT. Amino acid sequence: CASSSRTSGNTIYF.

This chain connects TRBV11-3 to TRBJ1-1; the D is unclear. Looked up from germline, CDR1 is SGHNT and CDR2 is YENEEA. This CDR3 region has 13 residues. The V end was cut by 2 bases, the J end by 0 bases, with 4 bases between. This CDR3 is CASSLYMNTEAFF. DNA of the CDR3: TGTGCCAGCAGCTTATACATGAACACTGAAGCTTTCTTT. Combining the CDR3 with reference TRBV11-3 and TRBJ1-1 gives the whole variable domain EAGVVQSPRYKIIEKKQPVAFWCNPISGHNTLYWYLQNLGQGPELLIRYENEEAVDDSQLPKDRFSAERLKGVDSTLKIQPAELGDSAVYLCASSLYMNTEAFFGQGTRLTVV.

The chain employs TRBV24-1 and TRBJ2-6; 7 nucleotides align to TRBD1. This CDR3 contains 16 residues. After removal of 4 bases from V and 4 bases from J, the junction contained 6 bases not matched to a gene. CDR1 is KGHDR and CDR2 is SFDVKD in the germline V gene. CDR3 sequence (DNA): TGTGCCACCAGTGACTCTACAGGGGACGGGGCCAACGTCCTGACTTTC. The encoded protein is CATSDSTGDGANVLTF.

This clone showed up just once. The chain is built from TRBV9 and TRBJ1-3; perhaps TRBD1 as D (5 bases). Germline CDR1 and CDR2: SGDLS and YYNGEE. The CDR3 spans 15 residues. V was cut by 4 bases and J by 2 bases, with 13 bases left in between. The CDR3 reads CASSLGWGAGNTIYF. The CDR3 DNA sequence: TGTGCCAGCAGCCTGGGATGGGGCGCTGGAAACACCATATATTTT.

The CDR3 nucleotides read TGTGCCAGCAGTGCTCCCATGGGTGGGCGGGAGCTGTTTTTT. Its protein product is CASSAPMGGRELFF. The rearrangement links TRBV28 to TRBJ2-2; D unclear. Deletions cut 5 bases from V and 9 bases from J, with 16 bases between. CDR1 is MDHEN and CDR2 is SYDVKM in the germline V gene. CDR3 length: 14 amino acids.

The chain's CDR3 is CASIGGGVTKDGYTF. The CDR3, as DNA: TGTGCCAGCATCGGGGGAGGGGTCACGAAGGACGGCTACACCTTC. The gene calls are TRBV28 and TRBJ1-2, with D possibly TRBD1 on 5 matching bases. Germline V lookup: CDR1 MDHEN, CDR2 SYDVKM. CDR3 length: 15 residues. Trimming left V 7 bases short and J 8 bases short, with 23 bases between.

CDR3 region: CASSLERYYEQYF. As DNA, the CDR3 is TGTGCCAGCAGCCTCGAGCGCTACTACGAGCAGTACTTC. The V gene is TRBV7-9, the J gene TRBJ2-7, with no clear D. V lost 5 bases and J 3 bases, leaving 11 bases between the germline ends. The germline gives CDR1 SEHNR, CDR2 FQNEAQ (reference sequence). This CDR3 has 13 residues.

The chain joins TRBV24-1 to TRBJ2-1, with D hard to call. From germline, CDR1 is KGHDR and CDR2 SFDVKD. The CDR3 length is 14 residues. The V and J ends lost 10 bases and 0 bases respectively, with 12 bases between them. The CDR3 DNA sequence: TGTGCCACTTCTACAGAAATCTCCTACAATGAGCAGTTCTTC. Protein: CATSTEISYNEQFF.

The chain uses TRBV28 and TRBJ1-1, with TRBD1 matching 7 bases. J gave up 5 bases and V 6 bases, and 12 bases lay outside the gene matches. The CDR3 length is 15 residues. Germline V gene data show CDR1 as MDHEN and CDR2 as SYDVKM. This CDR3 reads CASSRDRGGKTEAFF. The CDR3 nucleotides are TGTGCCAGCAGCCGGGACAGAGGGGGAAAGACTGAAGCTTTCTTT. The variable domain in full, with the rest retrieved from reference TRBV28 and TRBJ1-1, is DVKVTQSSRYLVKRTGEKVFLECVQDMDHENMFWYRQDPGLGLRLIYFSYDVKMKEKGDIPEGYSVSREKKERFSLILESASTNQTSMYLCASSRDRGGKTEAFFGQGTRLTVV.

The CDR3 DNA reads as TGTGCCAGCTCGAGTGGAGGGAATGGCAATCAGCCCCAGCATTTT. Protein: CASSSGGNGNQPQHF. This chain uses TRBV18 with TRBJ1-5, with D uncertain. In germline, CDR1 is KGHSH, CDR2 LQKENI. The CDR3 covers 15 residues. The V end was cut by 6 bases, the J end by 2 bases, with 14 bases between.

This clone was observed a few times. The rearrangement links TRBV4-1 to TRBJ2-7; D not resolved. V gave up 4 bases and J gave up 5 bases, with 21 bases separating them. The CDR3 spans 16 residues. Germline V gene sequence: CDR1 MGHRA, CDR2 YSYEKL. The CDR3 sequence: CASSLNPHITAHEQYF. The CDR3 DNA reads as TGCGCCAGCAGCCTAAACCCGCATATTACCGCGCACGAGCAGTACTTC.

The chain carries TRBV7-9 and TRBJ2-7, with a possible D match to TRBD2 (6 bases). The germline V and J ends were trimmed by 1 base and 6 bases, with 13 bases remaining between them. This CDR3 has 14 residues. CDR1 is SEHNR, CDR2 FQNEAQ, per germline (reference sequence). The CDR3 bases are TGTGCCAGCAGCTTAGGCGGGGTGAAGGTCGAGCAGTACTTC. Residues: CASSLGGVKVEQYF.

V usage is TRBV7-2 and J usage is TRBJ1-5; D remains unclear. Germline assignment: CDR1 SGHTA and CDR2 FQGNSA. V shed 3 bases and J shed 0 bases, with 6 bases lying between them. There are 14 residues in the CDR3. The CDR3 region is CASSFRYSNQPQHF. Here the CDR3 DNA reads TGTGCCAGCAGCTTCCGTTATAGCAATCAGCCCCAGCATTTT.

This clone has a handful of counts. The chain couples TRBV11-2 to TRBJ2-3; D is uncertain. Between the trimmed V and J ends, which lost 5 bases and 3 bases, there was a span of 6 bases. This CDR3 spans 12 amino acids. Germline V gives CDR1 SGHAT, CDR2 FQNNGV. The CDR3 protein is CASSTRTDTQYF. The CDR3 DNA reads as TGTGCCAGCAGCACTCGGACAGATACGCAGTATTTT.

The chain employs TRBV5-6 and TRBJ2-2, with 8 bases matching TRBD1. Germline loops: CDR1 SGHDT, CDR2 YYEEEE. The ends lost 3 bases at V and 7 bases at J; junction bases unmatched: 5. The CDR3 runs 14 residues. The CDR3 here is CASSSGTGFGELFF. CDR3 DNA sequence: TGTGCCAGCAGCTCCGGGACAGGTTTCGGGGAGCTGTTTTTT. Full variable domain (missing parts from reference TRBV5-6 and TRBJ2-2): DAGVTQSPTHLIKTRGQQVTLRCSPKSGHDTVSWYQQALGQGPQFIFQYYEEEERQRGNFPDRFSGHQFPNYSSELNVNALLLGDSALYLCASSSGTGFGELFFGEGSRLTVL.

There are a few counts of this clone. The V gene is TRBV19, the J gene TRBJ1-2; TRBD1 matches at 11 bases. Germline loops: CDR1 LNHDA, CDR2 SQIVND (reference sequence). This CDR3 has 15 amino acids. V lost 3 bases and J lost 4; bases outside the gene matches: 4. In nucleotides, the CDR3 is TGTGCCAGTAGTATTGCCGGGACAGGGGGCTATGGCTACACCTTC. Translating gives CASSIAGTGGYGYTF.

Written as DNA, the CDR3 is TGCGCCAGCTTTAACAGTGGCCGAAAAGAAAATCAGCCCCAGCATTTT. It codes for CASFNSGRKENQPQHF. This chain connects TRBV23-1 to TRBJ1-5; no reliable D call. TRBV23-1 is designated an ORF whose function remains uncertain. The CDR3 is 16 amino acids. The V end was cut by 8 bases, the J end by 4 bases, with 21 bases between.

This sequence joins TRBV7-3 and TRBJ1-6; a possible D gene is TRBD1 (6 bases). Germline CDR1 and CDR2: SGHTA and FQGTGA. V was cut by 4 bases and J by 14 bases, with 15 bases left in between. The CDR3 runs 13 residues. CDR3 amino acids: CASSSTAGESLHF. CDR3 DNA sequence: TGTGCCAGCAGCTCGACCGCAGGGGAATCCCTCCACTTT.